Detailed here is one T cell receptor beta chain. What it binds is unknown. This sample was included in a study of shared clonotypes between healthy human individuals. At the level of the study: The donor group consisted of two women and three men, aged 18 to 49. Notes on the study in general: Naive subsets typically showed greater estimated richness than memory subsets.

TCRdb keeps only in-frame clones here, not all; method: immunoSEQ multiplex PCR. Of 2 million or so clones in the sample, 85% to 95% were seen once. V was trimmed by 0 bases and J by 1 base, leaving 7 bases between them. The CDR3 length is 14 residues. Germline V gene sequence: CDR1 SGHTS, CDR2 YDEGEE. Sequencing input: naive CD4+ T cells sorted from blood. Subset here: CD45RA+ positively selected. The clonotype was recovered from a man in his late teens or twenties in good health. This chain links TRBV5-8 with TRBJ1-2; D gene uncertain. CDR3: CASSLEGSNYGYTF. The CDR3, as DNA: TGTGCCAGCAGCTTGGAGGGCAGTAACTATGGCTACACCTTC.